This T cell receptor (beta chain) was captured by sequencing in a study of blood T cell repertoires in COVID-19. Study-wide background: Researchers got acute and convalescent COVID-19 samples from the United States, Italy and Spain.

This CDR3 spans 15 amino acids. The germline V gene encodes CDR1 SGHTA and CDR2 FQGNSA. Deletions cut 8 bases from V and 0 bases from J, with 13 bases between. Produced via immunoSEQ multiplex PCR; TCRdb's table is partial and in-frame only. The data contain about 250,000 clones, 87% of them seen just once; the ten biggest clones take up approximately 3.3%. The sequenced sample consisted of peripheral blood. The receptor was isolated from a man between 18 and 35 years old with active or convalescent COVID-19. The chain couples TRBV7-2 to TRBJ2-2; D possibly corresponds to TRBD1 (5 bases). This CDR3 reads CASRQGVANTGELFF. CDR3 coding DNA: TGTGCCAGCCGCCAGGGCGTCGCGAACACCGGGGAGCTGTTTTTT.